This T cell receptor beta chain was found in a study of CD8 T cells in ankylosing spondylitis. The ends lost 9 bases at V and 4 bases at J; junction bases unmatched: 2. The CDR3 contains 11 residues. Germline CDR1 and CDR2: MNHNS and SASEGT. The sample holds many counts of this clonotype. MiXCR, applied by TCRdb to the 5' RACE reads, yields one record per CDR3 protein. The sample has approximately 300,000 distinct CDR3 sequences, less than 25% seen once; the top ten hold about 4%. The specimen was blood, either unsorted or a sorted T cell fraction (not recorded which). The chain has TRBV6-1 and TRBJ1-2; 7 nucleotides agree with TRBD1. The clonotype comes from a female donor with ankylosing spondylitis or in good health (not recorded which). CDR3 sequence: CARKGAYGYTF. CDR3 bases: TGTGCCAGAAAGGGGGCCTATGGCTACACCTTC.